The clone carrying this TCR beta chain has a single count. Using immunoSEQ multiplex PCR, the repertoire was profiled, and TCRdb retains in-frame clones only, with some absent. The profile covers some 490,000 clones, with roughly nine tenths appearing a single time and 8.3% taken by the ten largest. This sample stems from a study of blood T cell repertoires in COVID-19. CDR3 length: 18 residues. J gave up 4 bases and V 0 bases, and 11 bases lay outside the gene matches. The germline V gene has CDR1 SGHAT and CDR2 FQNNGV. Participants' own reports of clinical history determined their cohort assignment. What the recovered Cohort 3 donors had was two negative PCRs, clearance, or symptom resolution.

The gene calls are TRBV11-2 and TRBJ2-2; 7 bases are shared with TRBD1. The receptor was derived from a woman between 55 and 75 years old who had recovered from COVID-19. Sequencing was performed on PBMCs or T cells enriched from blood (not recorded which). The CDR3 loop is CASSLDLGRGLGTGELFF. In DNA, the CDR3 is TGTGCCAGCAGCTTAGATCTGGGTAGGGGGCTGGGCACCGGGGAGCTGTTTTTT.